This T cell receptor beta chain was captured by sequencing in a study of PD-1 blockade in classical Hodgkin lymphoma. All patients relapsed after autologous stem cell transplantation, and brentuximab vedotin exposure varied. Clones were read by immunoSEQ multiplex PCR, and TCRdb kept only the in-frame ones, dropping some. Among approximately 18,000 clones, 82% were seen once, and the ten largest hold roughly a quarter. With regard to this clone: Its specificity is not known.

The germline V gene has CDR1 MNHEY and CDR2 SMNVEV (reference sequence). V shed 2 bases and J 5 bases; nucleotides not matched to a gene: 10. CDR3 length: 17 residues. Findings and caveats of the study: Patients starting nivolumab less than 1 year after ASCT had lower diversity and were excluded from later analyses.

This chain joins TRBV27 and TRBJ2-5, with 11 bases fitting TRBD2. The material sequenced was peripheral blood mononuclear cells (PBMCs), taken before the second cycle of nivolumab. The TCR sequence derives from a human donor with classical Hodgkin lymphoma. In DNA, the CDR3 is TGTGCCAGCAGTTTACGGACTAGCGGGCTCCTGGGGGAGACCCAGTACTTC. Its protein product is CASSLRTSGLLGETQYF.